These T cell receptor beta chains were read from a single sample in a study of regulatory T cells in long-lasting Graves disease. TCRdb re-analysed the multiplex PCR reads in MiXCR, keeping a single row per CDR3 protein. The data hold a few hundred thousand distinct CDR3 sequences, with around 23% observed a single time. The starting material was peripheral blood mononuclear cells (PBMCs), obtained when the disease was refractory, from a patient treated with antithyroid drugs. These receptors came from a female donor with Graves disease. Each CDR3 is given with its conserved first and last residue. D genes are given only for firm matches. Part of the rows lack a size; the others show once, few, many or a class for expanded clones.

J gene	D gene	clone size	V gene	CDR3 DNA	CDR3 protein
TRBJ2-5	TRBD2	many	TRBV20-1	TGCAGTGCTAGGTCTAGCGGAGAGACCCAGTACTTC	CSARSSGETQYF
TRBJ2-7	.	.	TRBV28	TGTGCCGGCAGTACCACGACAGTACTGGTCTACGAGCAGTACTTC	CAGSTTTVLVYEQYF
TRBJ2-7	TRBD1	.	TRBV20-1	TGCAGTGCCGGGGGACAGGTAACCGAGCAGTACTTC	CSAGGQVTEQYF
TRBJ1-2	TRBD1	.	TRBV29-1	TGCAGCGCACAGGGGCCGGTAGAAGGCTACACCTTC	CSAQGPVEGYTF
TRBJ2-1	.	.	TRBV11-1	TGTGCCAGCAGCTTACAGTTGGTGAGGGATGAGCAGTTCTTC	CASSLQLVRDEQFF
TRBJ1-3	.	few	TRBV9	TGTGCCAGCGCTGGGCAGGGCCCGATCGGTAGCGGAAACACCATATATTTT	CASAGQGPIGSGNTIYF
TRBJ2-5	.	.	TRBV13	TGTGCCAGCAGCCAAGATAGTGATACAGAGACCCAGTACTTC	CASSQDSDTETQYF
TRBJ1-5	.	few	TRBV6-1	TGTGCCAGCAGCCAAACAGCCGAGCAGCCCCAGCATTTT	CASSQTAEQPQHF
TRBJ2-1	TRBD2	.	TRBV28	TGTGCCAGCAGTACAGGGCTAGCGGGAGGTTCTTACAATGAGCAGTTCTTC	CASSTGLAGGSYNEQFF
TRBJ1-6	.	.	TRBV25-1	TGTGCCAGCAGTGAAGGAGGGCTTTCACCCCTCCACTTT	CASSEGGLSPLHF
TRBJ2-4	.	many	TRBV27	TGTGCCAGCAGAAACCCCGACTCCCTGGCCAAAAACATTCAGTACTTC	CASRNPDSLAKNIQYF
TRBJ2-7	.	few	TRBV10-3	TGTGCCATCAGTGAGTCGGGACATTGGTACTTC	CAISESGHWYF
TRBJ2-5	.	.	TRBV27	TGTGCCAGCAGTTTATGGGGTCAAGAGACCCAGTACTTC	CASSLWGQETQYF
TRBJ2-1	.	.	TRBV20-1	TGCAGTGCTAGTCACGATGAGCAGTTCTTC	CSASHDEQFF
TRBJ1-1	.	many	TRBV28	TGTGCCAGCAGTTTGGGGGGGCAGCTCAACACTGAAGCTTTCTTT	CASSLGGQLNTEAFF
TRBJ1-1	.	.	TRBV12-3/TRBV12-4	TGTGCCAGCAGTTTCCAGGGCAGGGGTCCGCCTGAAGCTTTCTTT	CASSFQGRGPPEAFF
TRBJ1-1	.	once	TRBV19	TGTGCCAGTAGTGGGACACAGTCCTACAACACTGAAGCTTTCTTT	CASSGTQSYNTEAFF
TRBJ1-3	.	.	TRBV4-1	TGCGCCAGCAGCCAAGTGGGAGATGGAAACACCATATATTTT	CASSQVGDGNTIYF
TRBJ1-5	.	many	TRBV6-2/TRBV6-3	TGTGCCAGCAGTTGGGGGCTCGGGCAGCCCCAGCATTTT	CASSWGLGQPQHF
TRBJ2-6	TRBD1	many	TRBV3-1	TGTGCCAGCAGCCGACAGGGGTCAGGGGCCAACGTCCTGACTTTC	CASSRQGSGANVLTF
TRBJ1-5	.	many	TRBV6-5	TGTGCCAGCAGTTACTCGGCAGGAAACAATCAGCCCCAGCATTTT	CASSYSAGNNQPQHF
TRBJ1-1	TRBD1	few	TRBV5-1	TGCGCCAGCAGCTCCGGGACAGGGACGACGGCTGAAGCTTTCTTT	CASSSGTGTTAEAFF
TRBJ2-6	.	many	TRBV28	TGTGCCAGCAGTCGAAGTGTAGCCGGGGCCAACGTCCTGACTTTC	CASSRSVAGANVLTF
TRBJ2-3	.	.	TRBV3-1	TGTGCCAGCAGCCAAGATCCGTCTCCCGGGGATACGCAGTATTTT	CASSQDPSPGDTQYF
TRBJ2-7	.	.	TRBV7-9	TGTGCCAGCAGCCCCGAGGGGGGGGTCCACGAGCAGTACTTC	CASSPEGGVHEQYF
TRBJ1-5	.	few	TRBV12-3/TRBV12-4	TGTGCCAGCAGTCCAGCGGGGGGCACTAGGGCTCAGCCCCAGCATTTT	CASSPAGGTRAQPQHF
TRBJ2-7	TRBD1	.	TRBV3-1	TGTGCCAGCAGCCCGAACAGGGGTAAGGGGGAGCAGTACTTC	CASSPNRGKGEQYF
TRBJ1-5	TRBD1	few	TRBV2	TGTGCCAGCAGTCGTTCCGGGACAGACTTCTATAGCAATCAGCCCCAGCATTTT	CASSRSGTDFYSNQPQHF